The sequence of this TCR beta chain was determined in a study of cytomegalovirus exposure and HLA in healthy donors. As for the study in general: Unique TCR beta sequences numbering fewer than 130 million came from around 180 million T cells in an earlier analysis. The study's findings and limits: Equally common other TCR beta chains were less clonally expanded than HLA-associated ones, a later analysis found.

Concerning this clone: The antigen is not known.

The CDR3 is 15 amino acids. The junction had 8 bases not matched to a gene; V was cut back by 4 bases and J by 6 bases. Per the germline V gene, CDR1 is LNHDA and CDR2 is SQIVND (reference sequence). A multiplex PCR was run with 60 Vbeta primers and 13 Jbeta primers. Original methodology: The authors later counted 75 million to 90 million unique TCR beta chains, 9.5 million to 11 million of them shared. Profiled with immunoSEQ multiplex PCR; TCRdb holds only in-frame clones, not every one. Clone size and V and J calls were adopted from that table, with D and trimming inferred from the DNA. Of about 88,000 clones listed, 70% to 90% are singletons.

Sequenced material: PBMCs. The TCR was taken from a man younger than 35 in good health and CMV-seronegative. The genes are TRBV19 and TRBJ2-2, with 7 bases identical to TRBD2. The CDR3 sequence is CASSNPGGSAGELFF. The CDR3 region has the DNA TGTGCCAGTAGTAACCCGGGAGGATCGGCCGGGGAGCTGTTTTTT.